This paragraph reports one TCR beta chain. This sample stems from a study of PD-L1 blockade in urothelial cancer. Study-level information: A median blood sample held about 140,000 T cells and about 78,000 unique TCRs.

Germline V gene data show CDR1 as MNHEY and CDR2 as SVGAGI. This CDR3 is built from 13 residues. Trimming pared 6 bases from V and 5 bases from J, leaving 14 bases between. The time point was: peripheral blood 6 weeks after treatment start. TCRdb's copy holds only in-frame clones and misses some; the assay was immunoSEQ multiplex PCR. The table records some 51,000 clones, around 90% of them present only once. This TCR was sampled from a man between 60 and 75 years old with urothelial cancer. The input for sequencing was PBMCs, taken around atezolizumab (anti-PD-L1) treatment. The chain joins TRBV6-5 to TRBJ2-7; D perhaps matches TRBD2 (5 bases). Here the CDR3 reads CASRPGPGNEQYF. DNA of the CDR3: TGTGCCAGCAGACCGGGCCCCGGGAACGAGCAGTACTTC.